This TCR beta chain emerged from a study of T cell responses to AZD1222 COVID-19 vaccine. With regard to this clone: Its antigen is still unknown.

Assay: immunoSEQ multiplex PCR; the TCRdb copy retains only in-frame clones and omits some. The data contain tens of thousands of clones, around nine tenths of them seen just once; the ten biggest clones take up around 5.2%. The ends were cut back, 0 bases at V and 1 base at J, with 14 bases in the middle. The CDR3 covers 16 residues. In germline, CDR1 is SGDLS, CDR2 YYNGEE. Findings and limits, study-wide: The peak T cell response came first, and repertoires were sampled only after it.

This receptor was taken from an adult in good health. Specimen: peripheral blood, collected on day 0 of MenACWY control vaccination. The chain joins TRBV9 to TRBJ2-7, with D possibly TRBD2 on 6 matching bases. CDR3 coding DNA: TGTGCCAGCAGCGTAGCCCCCAACAGCGGGTCCTACGAGCAGTACTTC. It encodes CASSVAPNSGSYEQYF.